This is a list of T cell receptor beta chains from one sample in a study of shared clonotypes between healthy human individuals. Method: immunoSEQ multiplex PCR; TCRdb's copy keeps in-frame clones and lacks some. The repertoire consists of roughly 760,000 clones, with around 74% occurring once and the leading ten covering under 2%. Sequencing was done on a sample of memory CD4+ T cells sorted from blood. These receptors were taken from a woman under 40 in good health. The CDR3 runs from the conserved cysteine through the conserved F or W. A D gene is named only where the DNA matches it firmly. Clone size is not always given. Where it is, it says once, few, many or a class for expanded clones.

clone_size: -; j_call: TRBJ1-5; d_call: -; v_call: TRBV28; cdr3_aa: CASSLGQSNQPQHF; cdr3_nt: TGTGCCAGCAGTCTTGGACAGAGCAATCAGCCCCAGCATTTT
clone_size: few; j_call: TRBJ2-3; d_call: -; v_call: TRBV6-4; cdr3_aa: CASSDRTGDTQYF; cdr3_nt: TGTGCCAGCAGTGATAGGACTGGAGATACGCAGTATTTT
clone_size: -; j_call: TRBJ2-6; d_call: -; v_call: TRBV18; cdr3_aa: CASSPTLVLSGANVLTF; cdr3_nt: TGTGCCAGCTCACCAACCCTGGTCCTCTCTGGGGCCAACGTCCTGACTTTC
clone_size: -; j_call: TRBJ2-7; d_call: -; v_call: TRBV7-2; cdr3_aa: CASSISQGRYEQYF; cdr3_nt: TGTGCCAGCAGCATCTCCCAGGGAAGGTACGAGCAGTACTTC
clone_size: -; j_call: TRBJ2-7; d_call: -; v_call: TRBV27; cdr3_aa: CASSPWTLSYEQYF; cdr3_nt: TGTGCCAGCAGTCCGTGGACCCTTAGCTACGAGCAGTACTTC
clone_size: -; j_call: TRBJ1-2; d_call: TRBD1; v_call: TRBV6-5; cdr3_aa: CASSGTGQGSYGYTF; cdr3_nt: TGTGCCAGCAGTGGGACCGGACAGGGGAGCTATGGCTACACCTTC
clone_size: -; j_call: TRBJ2-1; d_call: -; v_call: TRBV7-3; cdr3_aa: CASSQGGSYNEQFF; cdr3_nt: TGTGCCAGCAGCCAAGGTGGCTCCTACAATGAGCAGTTCTTC
clone_size: few; j_call: TRBJ1-2; d_call: -; v_call: TRBV28; cdr3_aa: CASNDPGSGVDGYTF; cdr3_nt: TGTGCCAGCAATGACCCGGGCTCAGGTGTGGATGGCTACACCTTC
clone_size: -; j_call: TRBJ2-7; d_call: -; v_call: TRBV10-3; cdr3_aa: CAISGLDRGPGEQYF; cdr3_nt: TGTGCCATCAGTGGGCTCGATCGGGGTCCGGGCGAGCAGTACTTC
clone_size: once; j_call: TRBJ2-5; d_call: -; v_call: TRBV25-1; cdr3_aa: CASNSLETQYF; cdr3_nt: TGTGCCAGCAACTCACTTGAGACCCAGTACTTC
clone_size: -; j_call: TRBJ2-4; d_call: TRBD1; v_call: TRBV19; cdr3_aa: CASSTPGQGSKNIQYF; cdr3_nt: TGTGCCAGTAGTACCCCGGGACAGGGGTCCAAAAACATTCAGTACTTC